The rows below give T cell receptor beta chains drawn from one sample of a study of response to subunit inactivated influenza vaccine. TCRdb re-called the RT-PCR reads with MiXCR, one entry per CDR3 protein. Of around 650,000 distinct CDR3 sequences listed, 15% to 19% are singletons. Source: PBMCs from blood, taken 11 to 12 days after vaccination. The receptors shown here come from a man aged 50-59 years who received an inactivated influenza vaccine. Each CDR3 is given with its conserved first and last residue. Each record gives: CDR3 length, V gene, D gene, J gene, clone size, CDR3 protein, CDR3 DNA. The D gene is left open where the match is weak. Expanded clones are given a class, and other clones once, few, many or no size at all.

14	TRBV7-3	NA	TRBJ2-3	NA	CASSPTSSTDTQYF	TGTGCCAGCAGCCCGACTAGTAGCACAGATACGCAGTATTTT
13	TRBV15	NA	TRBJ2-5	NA	CATSRGLQETQYF	TGTGCCACCAGCAGAGGGCTACAGGAGACCCAGTACTTC
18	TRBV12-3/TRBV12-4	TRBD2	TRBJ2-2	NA	CASSLAGLAGGNTGELFF	TGTGCCAGCAGTTTAGCGGGACTAGCGGGAGGTAACACCGGGGAGCTGTTTTTT
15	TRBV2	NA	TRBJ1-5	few	CASSERTGGNQPQHF	TGTGCCAGCAGTGAAAGGACCGGGGGCAATCAGCCCCAGCATTTT
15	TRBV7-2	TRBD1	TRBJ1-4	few	CASRFGQGSNEKLFF	TGTGCCAGCAGATTCGGACAGGGCAGTAATGAAAAACTGTTTTTT
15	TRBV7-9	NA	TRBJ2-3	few	CASYGPLRDTDTQYF	TGTGCCAGTTACGGCCCTTTGCGGGACACAGATACGCAGTATTTT
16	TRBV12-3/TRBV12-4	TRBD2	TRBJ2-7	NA	CASTTTLTSGSVEQYF	TGTGCCAGCACCACAACCCTGACTAGCGGGAGCGTCGAGCAGTACTTC
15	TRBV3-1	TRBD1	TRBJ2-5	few	CASSQPGQGAETQYF	TGTGCCAGCAGCCAACCGGGACAGGGGGCAGAGACCCAGTACTTC
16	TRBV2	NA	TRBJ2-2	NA	CASSELRRANTGELFF	TGTGCCAGCAGTGAGTTGCGGCGGGCTAACACCGGGGAGCTGTTTTTT
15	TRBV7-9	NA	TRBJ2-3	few	CASSQKNRRTDTQYF	TGTGCCAGCAGCCAGAAGAACAGGCGCACAGATACGCAGTATTTT
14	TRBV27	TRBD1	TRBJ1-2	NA	CASKRQGSSYGYTF	TGTGCCAGCAAAAGACAGGGTTCGAGCTATGGCTACACCTTC
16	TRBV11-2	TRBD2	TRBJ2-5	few	CASSTRSYAGGETQYF	TGTGCCAGCAGCACCCGGTCTTATGCGGGGGGTGAGACCCAGTACTTC
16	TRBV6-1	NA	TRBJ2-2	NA	CASSPKRPRYTGELFF	TGTGCCAGCAGTCCCAAGCGGCCGAGGTACACCGGGGAGCTGTTTTTT
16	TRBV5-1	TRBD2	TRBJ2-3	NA	CASSSGLAAVTDTQYF	TGCGCCAGCAGCTCGGGACTAGCGGCCGTCACAGATACGCAGTATTTT
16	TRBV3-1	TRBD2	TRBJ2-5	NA	CASSPRPSGRRETQYF	TGTGCCAGCAGCCCACGCCCTAGCGGGAGGAGAGAGACCCAGTACTTC
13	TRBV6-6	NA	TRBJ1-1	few	CASSHLPGAEAFF	TGTGCCAGCAGTCACCTACCCGGGGCTGAAGCTTTCTTT
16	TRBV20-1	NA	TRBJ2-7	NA	CSARDYRQPGSYEQYF	TGCAGTGCTAGAGATTACAGGCAACCAGGGTCCTACGAGCAGTACTTC
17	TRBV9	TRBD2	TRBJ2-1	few	CASSVGLADSSYNEQFF	TGTGCCAGCAGCGTAGGTCTAGCGGATAGCTCCTACAATGAGCAGTTCTTC
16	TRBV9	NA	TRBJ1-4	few	CASSVGPIRENEKLFF	TGTGCCAGCAGCGTAGGGCCGATACGGGAGAATGAAAAACTGTTTTTT
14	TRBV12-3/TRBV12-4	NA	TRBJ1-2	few	CASSFTGTNYGYTF	TGTGCCAGCAGTTTTACAGGGACGAACTATGGCTACACCTTC
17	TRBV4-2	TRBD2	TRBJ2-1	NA	CASSQGTSGGFYNEQFF	TGTGCCAGCAGCCAAGGGACTAGCGGGGGGTTTTACAATGAGCAGTTCTTC
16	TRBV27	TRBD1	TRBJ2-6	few	CATPDRVGFGANVLTF	TGTGCCACCCCCGACAGGGTCGGTTTTGGGGCCAACGTCCTGACTTTC